These 26 T cell receptor beta chains were sequenced from one sample in a study of cytomegalovirus exposure and HLA in healthy donors. PCR used 60 Vbeta primers and 13 Jbeta primers. Repertoires were generated with immunoSEQ multiplex PCR, while TCRdb's copy carries only in-frame clones and drops some. The table includes 75,000 to 100,000 clones, 65% to 75% detected once. The sample taken for sequencing was PBMCs. All receptors derive from a female donor in good health and CMV-seropositive.

This clone was seen only a few times. This sequence joins TRBV5-1 and TRBJ2-5; TRBD1 matches 9 bases. Germline assignment: CDR1 SGHRS and CDR2 YFSETQ. The V segment lost 4 bases and the J segment 0 bases; nucleotides outside the gene matches: 4. The CDR3 totals 15 residues. The CDR3 spells CASSPRQGDQETQYF. The CDR3 nucleotides read TGCGCCAGCAGCCCCCGACAGGGGGACCAAGAGACCCAGTACTTC.

Comments on this clone: A junction end diverges from the germline sequence, so it may reflect a read error. The chain joins TRBV28 to TRBJ1-6; a possible D gene is TRBD1 (6 bases). This CDR3 contains 12 residues. In germline, CDR1 is MDHEN, CDR2 SYDVKM. CDR3 in amino acids: CASGQRDKVLGF. CDR3 sequence (DNA): TGTGCCAGCGGCCAGCGGGACAAAGTTTTAGGGTTT. Combining the CDR3 with reference TRBV28 and TRBJ1-6 gives the whole variable domain DVKVTQSSRYLVKRTGEKVFLECVQDMDHENMFWYRQDPGLGLRLIYFSYDVKMKEKGDIPEGYSVSREKKERFSLILESASTNQTSMYLCASGQRDKVLGFGNGTRLTVT.

The genes are TRBV5-4 and TRBJ2-5; D might be TRBD1 (6 bases). V dropped 10 bases and J dropped 1 base, with 11 bases sitting between them. CDR1 is SGHNT and CDR2 is YYREEE in the germline V gene (reference sequence). The CDR3 consists of 12 residues. CDR3 sequence reads: CACHRAQETQYF. The CDR3 bases are TGTGCCTGCCACAGGGCCCAAGAGACCCAGTACTTC.

The J gene is TRBJ1-2, the V gene TRBV10-3; D is perhaps TRBD1 (5 bases). Germline V lookup: CDR1 ENHRY, CDR2 SYGVKD. This CDR3 spans 15 amino acids. V was trimmed by 0 bases and J by 1 base, leaving 9 bases between them. CDR3 nucleotides: TGTGCCATCAGTGAGTCGACAGTCCTTAACTATGGCTACACCTTC. Protein product: CAISESTVLNYGYTF.

CDR3 amino acids: CASSPRTGSGGELFF. In nucleotides, the CDR3 is TGTGCCAGCAGCCCACGGACAGGGTCGGGCGGGGAGCTGTTTTTT. The rearrangement uses TRBV14 and TRBJ2-2, with TRBD1 matching 8 bases. The germline gives CDR1 SGHDN, CDR2 FVKESK. V shed 4 bases and J 7 bases; nucleotides not matched to a gene: 8. The CDR3 contains 15 residues.

V is TRBV19 and J is TRBJ1-5; TRBD1 might be the D (5 bases). Germline V gene lookup returns CDR1 LNHDA and CDR2 SQIVND (reference sequence). The CDR3 loop spans 14 amino acids. V lost 3 bases, J lost 0 bases, and 6 bases lay in between. CDR3: CASSIRASNQPQHF. The CDR3 nucleotides read TGTGCCAGTAGTATCAGGGCTAGCAATCAGCCCCAGCATTTT. The full variable domain, with the rest looked up from reference TRBV19 and TRBJ1-5, is DGGITQSPKYLFRKEGQNVTLSCEQNLNHDAMYWYRQDPGQGLRLIYYSQIVNDFQKGDIAEGYSVSREKKESFPLTVTSAQKNPTAFYLCASSIRASNQPQHFGDGTRLSIL.

The chain links TRBV10-2 to TRBJ2-3, with 7 bases identical to TRBD2. J was trimmed by 1 base and V by 6 bases; bases with no gene match: 16. Germline V CDR1 and CDR2: WSHSY, SAAADI. CDR3 size: 18 residues. CDR3 protein: CASRGQGAGVGGTDTQYF. CDR3 bases: TGCGCCAGCAGGGGCCAAGGGGCGGGAGTAGGAGGCACAGATACGCAGTATTTT.

J is TRBJ1-6 and V is TRBV4-2; 7 bases map to TRBD1. V lost 1 base to trimming and J lost 10 bases; unmatched junction nucleotides: 7. The CDR3 runs to 15 residues. Germline V gives CDR1 LGHNA, CDR2 YNFKEQ. CDR3 nucleotide sequence: TGTGCCAGCAGCCAAGTAAACAGGGGCAACTCACCCCTCCACTTT. Its translation is CASSQVNRGNSPLHF.

As concerns this clone: This CDR3 fails to terminate in the conserved phenylalanine or tryptophan, so it likely reflects a read error. Because the CDR3's place on the DNA is in doubt, the DNA is left out and the CDR3 is given as listed by TCRdb. V and J are TRBV5-3 and TRBJ2-7; TRBD2 is taken as the D call from the table, unchecked against the DNA. TRBV5-3 is labeled an ORF, and its function is uncertain. The CDR3 length is 14 residues, termini included. CDR3 loop: CARSPKGSSGPQKS.

The V and J genes are TRBV28 and TRBJ1-1; no firm D call. The CDR3 runs 14 residues. Per the germline V gene, CDR1 is MDHEN and CDR2 is SYDVKM. V lost 0 bases and J lost 4, with 9 bases in between. In DNA, the CDR3 is TGTGCCAGCAGTTTATGGACACGGCCCACTGAAGCTTTCTTT. Encoded protein: CASSLWTRPTEAFF.

The rearrangement links TRBV9 to TRBJ1-2, with 9 nucleotides matching TRBD1. The CDR3 consists of 15 residues. Per the germline V gene, CDR1 is SGDLS and CDR2 is YYNGEE. V shed 4 bases and J 7 bases; nucleotides not matched to a gene: 11. CDR3 residues: CASSQSSGTGTGYTF. The CDR3 DNA is TGTGCCAGCAGCCAATCTTCCGGGACAGGGACTGGCTACACCTTC.

This rearrangement joins TRBV6-5 to TRBJ2-7; 7 nucleotides match TRBD2. CDR3 length: 16 amino acids. J gave up 3 bases and V 4 bases, and 12 bases lay outside the gene matches. Germline CDR1 MNHEY, CDR2 SVGAGI. CDR3 DNA sequence: TGTGCCAGCAGTTTCACAGTGCGGGAGTATCACTACGAGCAGTACTTC. Protein: CASSFTVREYHYEQYF.

The chain recombines TRBV15 with TRBJ2-2, with D perhaps matching TRBD1 (6 bases). This CDR3 spans 15 amino acids. Germline CDR1 reads LNHNV; CDR2 reads YYDKDF (reference sequence). Trimming shortened V by 1 base and J by 4 bases, and 10 bases separated the two germline ends. CDR3 amino acids: CATSRGVRGTGELFF. CDR3 bases: TGTGCCACCAGCAGAGGCGTCAGGGGCACCGGGGAGCTGTTTTTT.

The V gene is TRBV7-6, the J gene TRBJ2-5; D possibly corresponds to TRBD2 (5 bases). Trimming took off 8 bases at V and 5 bases at J, with 15 bases between the two ends. The CDR3 is made up of 13 amino acids. CDR1 and CDR2 (germline): SGHVS, FNYEAQ. CDR3 nucleotides: TGTGCCAGCGCCCGACGGAGAGGGGAGACCCAGTACTTC. This codes for CASARRRGETQYF.

The chain links TRBV4-1 to TRBJ2-7; 12 bases match TRBD2. Germline values: CDR1 MGHRA, CDR2 YSYEKL. The CDR3 extends over 16 amino acids. With V trimmed by 4 bases and J by 1 base, 5 bases remained unmatched. The CDR3 loop reads CASSPLTSGRSYEQYF. CDR3 nucleotides: TGCGCCAGCAGCCCGTTAACTAGCGGGAGGTCCTACGAGCAGTACTTC.

This clone showed up just a few times. The chain employs TRBV15 and TRBJ2-7, with 8 nucleotides matching TRBD2. Unmatched junction bases numbered 7, after V lost 4 bases and J lost 5 bases. CDR3 length equals 14 residues. Germline CDR1 LNHNV, CDR2 YYDKDF (reference sequence). In DNA form, the CDR3 reads TGTGCCACCAGCAATTCGGGAGGGAGAGACGAGCAGTACTTC. Translating it yields CATSNSGGRDEQYF.

The chain employs TRBV2 and TRBJ1-3, with D perhaps matching TRBD1 (5 bases). Per germline, CDR1 SNHLY and CDR2 FYNNEI. V shed 6 bases and J shed 8 bases, with 8 bases lying between them. The CDR3 sequence is 11 residues long. CDR3 in DNA: TGTGCCAGCAGCAAAGGGGACACCATATATTTT. Translating it yields CASSKGDTIYF.

The gene calls are TRBV5-4 and TRBJ2-7, with D tentatively TRBD1 (6 bases). Germline V gene lookup returns CDR1 SGHNT and CDR2 YYREEE (reference sequence). The CDR3 covers 15 residues. V was shortened by 3 bases and J by 4 bases, with 17 bases between the two germline ends. The CDR3 loop is CASSSSGRGIYEQYF. In nucleotides, the CDR3 is TGTGCCAGCAGCTCCTCCGGTAGGGGGATATACGAGCAGTACTTC.

The CDR3: CAWSRTVATNEKLFF. CDR3 coding DNA: TGTGCCTGGAGTAGGACAGTTGCAACTAATGAAAAACTGTTTTTT. The rearrangement links TRBV30 to TRBJ1-4, with D tentatively TRBD1 (6 bases). The CDR3 length is 15 residues. V lost 2 bases and J 0 bases, leaving 10 bases between the germline ends. Germline V lookup: CDR1 GTSNPN, CDR2 SVGIG (reference sequence). Full variable domain (remainder filled in from reference TRBV30 and TRBJ1-4): SQTIHQWPATLVQPVGSPLSLECTVEGTSNPNLYWYRQAAGRGLQLLFYSVGIGQISSEVPQNLSASRPQDRQFILSSKKLLLSDSGFYLCAWSRTVATNEKLFFGSGTQLSVL.

The sample holds a few counts of this clone. V gene TRBV25-1 combines with J gene TRBJ2-1; TRBD1 aligns across 8 bases. After removal of 4 bases from V and 5 bases from J, the junction contained 7 bases not matched to a gene. The germline gives CDR1 MGHDK, CDR2 SYGVNS. CDR3 length equals 15 residues. Here the CDR3 DNA reads TGTGCCAGCAGTGCCCGCGGGACAGGCCACAATGAGCAGTTCTTC. Amino acids: CASSARGTGHNEQFF.

The V and J genes are TRBV11-2 and TRBJ2-7; D is uncertain. Germline CDR1 is SGHAT and CDR2 is FQNNGV. The CDR3 loop spans 14 amino acids. Trimming removed 5 bases from V and 0 bases from J, with 11 bases in between. The CDR3 DNA sequence: TGTGCCAGCAGCGTGACTGCTAGCTCCTACGAGCAGTACTTC. Its protein is CASSVTASSYEQYF.

This chain connects TRBV6-5 to TRBJ2-1, with D possibly matching TRBD1 (6 bases). This CDR3 region has 15 residues. The germline V gene has CDR1 MNHEY and CDR2 SVGAGI. Trimming took 5 bases from V and 2 from J, leaving 13 bases between them. In DNA form, the CDR3 reads TGTGCCAGCAGTAATACAGGGAAACCCTACAATGAGCAGTTCTTC. As protein: CASSNTGKPYNEQFF.

This chain links TRBV9 with TRBJ2-5, with D maybe TRBD2 (5 bases). Deletions cut 0 bases from V and 4 bases from J, with 13 bases between. The CDR3 sequence is 15 residues long. Germline CDR1 reads SGDLS; CDR2 reads YYNGEE. CDR3 sequence (DNA): TGTGCCAGCAGCGTAGGCCAAACTAGAAGAGAGACCCAGTACTTC. It yields the protein CASSVGQTRRETQYF.

The chain couples TRBV18 to TRBJ1-1, with 8 bases aligning to TRBD1. Germline CDR1 reads KGHSH; CDR2 reads LQKENI. This CDR3 spans 14 amino acids. Trimming took 1 base from V and 11 from J; bases not matched to a gene: 9. The CDR3 loop is CASSPQTGDSVAFF. In nucleotides, the CDR3 is TGTGCCAGCTCACCACAGACAGGGGACTCAGTTGCTTTCTTT. Supplemented by reference TRBV18 and TRBJ1-1, the full variable domain reads NAGVMQNPRHLVRRRGQEARLRCSPMKGHSHVYWYRQLPEEGLKFMVYLQKENIIDESGMPKERFSAEFPKEGPSILRIQQVVRGDSAAYFCASSPQTGDSVAFFGQGTRLTVV.

There are a few counts of this clone. The chain combines TRBV4-3 with TRBJ2-3, with a tentative D call TRBD1 (7 bases). Germline V gives CDR1 LGHNA, CDR2 YSLEER. V dropped 2 bases and J dropped 5 bases, with 17 bases sitting between them. This CDR3 spans 16 amino acids. The CDR3 here is CASSQYRNQGGDTQYF. As DNA, the CDR3 is TGCGCCAGCAGCCAATATAGGAACCAGGGGGGAGATACGCAGTATTTT.

This clone was counted a few times. This chain links TRBV28 with TRBJ1-4, with D perhaps matching TRBD1 (6 bases). The V end lost 3 bases, the J end lost 2 bases, and 7 bases lay between the germline ends. Germline CDR1 is MDHEN and CDR2 is SYDVKM. The length of the CDR3 is 14 residues. The CDR3 DNA reads as TGTGCCAGCAGTTTTAGGGGGACTAATGAAAAACTGTTTTTT. Translation: CASSFRGTNEKLFF. The full variable domain, rest sourced from reference TRBV28 and TRBJ1-4, is DVKVTQSSRYLVKRTGEKVFLECVQDMDHENMFWYRQDPGLGLRLIYFSYDVKMKEKGDIPEGYSVSREKKERFSLILESASTNQTSMYLCASSFRGTNEKLFFGSGTQLSVL.